This TCR beta chain was documented in a study of Ad26.COV2.S vaccination and SARS-CoV-2 variants. Clones were read by immunoSEQ multiplex PCR, and TCRdb kept only the in-frame ones, dropping some. The sample comprises 300,000 to 400,000 clones, about 86% of which are singletons, and roughly 1.9% rests with the top ten. Germline V gives CDR1 SGHAT, CDR2 FQDESV (reference sequence). This CDR3 is 14 amino acids long. The V and J ends lost 2 bases and 8 bases respectively, with 13 bases between them. Treatment here: roughly 18 received Ad26.COV2.S at low or high dose, single or two shots; about 5 received placebo; per-sample allocation not given. Samples came from day 63 after the first vaccine or placebo injection. A Boston adult aged 18-55 years was the donor.

The material was peripheral blood, obtained in a trial of Ad26.COV2.S vaccine versus placebo. V usage is TRBV11-1 and J usage is TRBJ2-1; D unclear. The TCR sequence derives from a person aged 18 to 59 who received the Ad26.COV2.S COVID-19 vaccine or a placebo. The CDR3 DNA follows: TGTGCCAGCAGCTTATTTGTCAGGAATTATGAGCAGTTCTTC. This encodes CASSLFVRNYEQFF.